These 10 T cell receptor beta chains share one sample of origin, sequenced in a study of shared clonotypes between healthy human individuals. The data were produced by immunoSEQ multiplex PCR, yet TCRdb's version contains in-frame clones alone and is incomplete. This table has roughly 2.5 million clones, more than 80% appearing once. The sample comprised naive CD4+ T cells sorted from blood. Subset specified: CD45RA+ positively selected. The receptor source for this set is a man younger than 35 in good health.

Concerning this clone: Other DNA sequences in this specimen translate into the identical CDR3. The rearrangement uses TRBV5-4 and TRBJ2-7; D might be TRBD1 or TRBD2, each matching 6 bases. The germline CDR1 and CDR2 sequences are SGHNT and YYREEE (reference sequence). Between the trimmed V and J ends, which lost 0 bases and 4 bases, there was a span of 11 bases. CDR3 length equals 14 residues. The CDR3 nucleotides read TGTGCCAGCAGCTTGGCGGGGGCGGGTTACGAGCAGTACTTC. Amino acids: CASSLAGAGYEQYF.

The J gene is TRBJ1-2, the V gene TRBV27; D is unclear. Trimming left V 7 bases short and J 7 bases short, with 31 bases between. Germline V gene data show CDR1 as MNHEY and CDR2 as SMNVEV (reference sequence). The CDR3 runs 18 residues. The CDR3 sequence: CASTSAWLGNALLGGYTF. The DNA of the CDR3 is TGTGCCAGCACTAGTGCATGGCTGGGGAACGCTCTATTAGGTGGCTACACCTTC.

This clone was seen only once. This chain links TRBV7-9 with TRBJ2-5; D may be TRBD2 (5 bases). The V end lost 4 bases, the J end lost 0 bases, and 15 bases lay between the germline ends. In germline, CDR1 is SEHNR, CDR2 FQNEAQ (reference sequence). The CDR3 is made up of 16 amino acids. The CDR3 loop reads CASSSLVSPYQETQYF. The CDR3 bases are TGTGCCAGCAGCTCACTAGTTTCACCGTACCAAGAGACCCAGTACTTC.

This chain joins TRBV5-1 and TRBJ1-1, with D maybe TRBD1 (5 bases). The CDR3 is made up of 15 amino acids. CDR1 and CDR2 from the germline V gene are SGHRS and YFSETQ. Trimming pared 3 bases from V and 1 base from J, leaving 13 bases between. In DNA form, the CDR3 reads TGCGCCAGCAGCTGGGGCCTACCTTCGAACACTGAAGCTTTCTTT. Encoded protein: CASSWGLPSNTEAFF.

The chain is built from TRBV5-6 and TRBJ2-7, with D perhaps matching TRBD1 (5 bases). V lost 4 bases, J lost 0 bases, and 14 bases lay in between. This CDR3 region has 15 residues. CDR1 and CDR2 (germline): SGHDT, YYEEEE. CDR3 region: CASSLGGAVSYEQYF. Here the CDR3 DNA reads TGTGCCAGCAGCCTGGGTGGGGCGGTCTCCTACGAGCAGTACTTC. Drawing the rest from reference TRBV5-6 and TRBJ2-7, the complete variable domain is DAGVTQSPTHLIKTRGQQVTLRCSPKSGHDTVSWYQQALGQGPQFIFQYYEEEERQRGNFPDRFSGHQFPNYSSELNVNALLLGDSALYLCASSLGGAVSYEQYFGPGTRLTVT.

The rearrangement joins TRBV15 to TRBJ1-2; possibly TRBD1 for D (6 bases). CDR3 length: 14 residues. V dropped 1 base and J dropped 2 bases, with 8 bases sitting between them. Germline V gives CDR1 LNHNV, CDR2 YYDKDF (reference sequence). This CDR3 is CATSRVGGNYGYTF. DNA for the CDR3: TGTGCCACCAGCAGAGTAGGGGGGAACTATGGCTACACCTTC.

This sequence joins TRBV10-3 and TRBJ1-3; 9 bases are a match to TRBD1. The J segment lost 0 bases and the V segment lost 8 bases, leaving 5 bases of the junction unmatched. Germline CDR1 reads ENHRY; CDR2 reads SYGVKD. This CDR3 has 15 residues. CDR3 residues: CAIGTGMSSGNTIYF. The DNA for the CDR3 is TGTGCCATCGGGACAGGGATGAGCTCTGGAAACACCATATATTTT.

The CDR3 bases are TGTGCCAGCAGCTCGCTCCGGGGAAGTGGGGCCAACGTCCTGACTTTC. Translation: CASSSLRGSGANVLTF. J is TRBJ2-6 and V is TRBV11-2, with D maybe TRBD2 (5 bases). The CDR3 totals 16 residues. The germline V gene encodes CDR1 SGHAT and CDR2 FQNNGV. Trimming cost V 4 bases and J 3 bases, with 13 bases left between them.

The V and J genes are TRBV5-6 and TRBJ2-1; 12 bases align to TRBD1. Trimming cost V 5 bases and J 6 bases; bases outside gene matches: 6. CDR3 size: 15 residues. CDR1 is SGHDT, CDR2 YYEEEE, per germline. In nucleotides, the CDR3 is TGTGCCAGCAGGTCCGGGACAGGGGGCTTCAATGAGCAGTTCTTC. Protein product: CASRSGTGGFNEQFF.

About this clone: Other DNA sequences of this sample code for an identical CDR3. The chain joins TRBV28 to TRBJ1-1; no clear D. Trimming cost V 8 bases and J 1 base, with 5 bases left between them. Germline-derived CDR1 and CDR2 are MDHEN and SYDVKM. The CDR3 has 11 residues. Here the CDR3 reads CASGENTEAFF. Here the CDR3 DNA reads TGTGCCAGCGGGGAGAACACTGAAGCTTTCTTT. The variable domain in full, completed from reference TRBV28 and TRBJ1-1, reads DVKVTQSSRYLVKRTGEKVFLECVQDMDHENMFWYRQDPGLGLRLIYFSYDVKMKEKGDIPEGYSVSREKKERFSLILESASTNQTSMYLCASGENTEAFFGQGTRLTVV.